This TCR beta chain is drawn from a study of T cell changes during pregnancy in multiple sclerosis. V shed 6 bases and J 4 bases; nucleotides not matched to a gene: 8. Germline CDR1 and CDR2: MNHEY and SVGAGI. The CDR3 covers 15 residues. TCRdb's table, derived via immunoSEQ multiplex PCR, lists solely in-frame clones and lacks some. The sample comprises under 80,000 clones, approximately 92% of which are singletons, and about 2.3% rests with the top ten. The clonotype comes from a female donor with multiple sclerosis, enrolled in a pregnancy study. This sample comprised peripheral blood, obtained before pregnancy. J is TRBJ2-1 and V is TRBV6-5, with 8 bases that match TRBD1. CDR3 sequence (DNA): TGTGCCAGCAGGCCCGACAGGGGATCTTACAATGAGCAGTTCTTC. It translates to CASRPDRGSYNEQFF.